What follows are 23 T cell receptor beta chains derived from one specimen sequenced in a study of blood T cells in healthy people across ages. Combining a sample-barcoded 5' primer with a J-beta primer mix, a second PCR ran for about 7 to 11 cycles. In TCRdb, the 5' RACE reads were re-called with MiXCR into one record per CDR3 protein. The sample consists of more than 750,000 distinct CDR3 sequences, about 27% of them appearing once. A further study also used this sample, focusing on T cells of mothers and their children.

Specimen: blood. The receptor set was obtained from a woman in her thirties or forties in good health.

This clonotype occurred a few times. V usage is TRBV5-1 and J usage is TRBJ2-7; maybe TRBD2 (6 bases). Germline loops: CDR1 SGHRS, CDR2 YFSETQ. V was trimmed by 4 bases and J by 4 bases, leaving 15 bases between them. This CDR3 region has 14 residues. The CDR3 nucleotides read TGCGCCAGCAGCCCCCCGCTGGAGGGGTACGAGCAGTACTTC. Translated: CASSPPLEGYEQYF.

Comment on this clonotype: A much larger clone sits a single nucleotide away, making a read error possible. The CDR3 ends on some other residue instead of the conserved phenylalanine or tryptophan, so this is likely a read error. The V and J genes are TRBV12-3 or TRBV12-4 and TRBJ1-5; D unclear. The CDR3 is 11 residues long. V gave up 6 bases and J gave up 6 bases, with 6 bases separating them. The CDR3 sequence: CASSIGQPQHC. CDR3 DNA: TGTGCCAGCAGCATCGGTCAGCCCCAGCATTGT.

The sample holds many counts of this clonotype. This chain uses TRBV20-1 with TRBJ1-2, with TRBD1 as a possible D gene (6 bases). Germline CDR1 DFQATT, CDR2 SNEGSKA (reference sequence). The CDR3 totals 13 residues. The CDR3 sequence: CTLPGAENYGYTF. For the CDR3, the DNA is TGCACCCTACCGGGGGCAGAGAACTATGGCTACACCTTC.

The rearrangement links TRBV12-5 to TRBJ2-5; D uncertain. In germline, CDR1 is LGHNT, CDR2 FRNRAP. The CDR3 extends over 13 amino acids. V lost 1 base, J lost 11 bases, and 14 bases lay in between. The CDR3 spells CASGLDLNNEQYF. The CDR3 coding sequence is TGTGCTAGTGGTTTGGACCTAAACAATGAGCAGTACTTC.

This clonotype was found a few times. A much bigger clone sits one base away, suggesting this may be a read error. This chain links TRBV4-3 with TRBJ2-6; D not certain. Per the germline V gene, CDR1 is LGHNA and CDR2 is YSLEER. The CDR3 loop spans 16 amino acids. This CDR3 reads CASRQEAGSGANVLTF. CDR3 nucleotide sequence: TGCGCCAGCCGCCAAGAGGCAGGCTCTGGGGCCAACGTCCTGACTTTC.

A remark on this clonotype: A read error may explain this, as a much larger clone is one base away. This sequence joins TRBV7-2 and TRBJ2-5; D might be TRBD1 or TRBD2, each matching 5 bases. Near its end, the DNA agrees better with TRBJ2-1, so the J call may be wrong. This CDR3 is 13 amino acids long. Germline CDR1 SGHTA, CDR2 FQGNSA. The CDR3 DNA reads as TGTGCCAGCAGGGGGGAAAACCAAGAGACCCAGTTCTTC. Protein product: CASRGENQETQFF.

In nucleotides, the CDR3 is TGTGCCAGCAGCCAAGATCTATCAGGGAATGCCTATGGCTACACCTTC. Translation: CASSQDLSGNAYGYTF. The chain combines TRBV4-2 with TRBJ1-2; the D gene is possibly TRBD1 (5 bases). The CDR3 runs 16 residues. Germline V lookup: CDR1 LGHNA, CDR2 YNFKEQ. With 0 bases removed from V and 4 bases from J, the gap between germline ends came to 15 bases.

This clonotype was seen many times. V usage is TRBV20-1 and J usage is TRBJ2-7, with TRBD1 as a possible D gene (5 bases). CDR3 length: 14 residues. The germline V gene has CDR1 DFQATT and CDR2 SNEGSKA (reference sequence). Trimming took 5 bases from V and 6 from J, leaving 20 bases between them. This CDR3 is CSAHRTLGQVEQYF. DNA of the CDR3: TGCAGTGCTCACCGGACCCTAGGACAAGTCGAGCAGTACTTC.

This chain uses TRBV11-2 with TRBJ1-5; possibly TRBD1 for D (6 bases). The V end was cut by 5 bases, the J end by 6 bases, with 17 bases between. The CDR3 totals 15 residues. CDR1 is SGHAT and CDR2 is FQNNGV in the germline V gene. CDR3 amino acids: CASSNRDRGTQPQHF. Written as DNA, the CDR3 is TGTGCCAGCAGCAACAGGGATAGGGGCACTCAGCCCCAGCATTTT.

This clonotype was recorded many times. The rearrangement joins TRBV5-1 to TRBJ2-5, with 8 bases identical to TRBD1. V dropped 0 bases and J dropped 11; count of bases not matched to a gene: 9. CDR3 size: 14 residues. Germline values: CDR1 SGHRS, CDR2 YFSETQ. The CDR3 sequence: CASSLGTGSWEQYF. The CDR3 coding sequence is TGCGCCAGCAGCTTGGGGACAGGGTCATGGGAGCAGTACTTC.

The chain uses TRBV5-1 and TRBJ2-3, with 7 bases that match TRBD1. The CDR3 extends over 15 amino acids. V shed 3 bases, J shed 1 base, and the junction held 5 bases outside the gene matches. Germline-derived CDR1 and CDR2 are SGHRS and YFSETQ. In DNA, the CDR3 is TGCGCCAGCAGCTGGACAGGCTCACGCACAGATACGCAGTATTTT. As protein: CASSWTGSRTDTQYF. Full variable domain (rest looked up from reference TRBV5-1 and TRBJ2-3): KAGVTQTPRYLIKTRGQQVTLSCSPISGHRSVSWYQQTPGQGLQFLFEYFSETQRNKGNFPGRFSGRQFSNSRSEMNVSTLELGDSALYLCASSWTGSRTDTQYFGPGTRLTVL.

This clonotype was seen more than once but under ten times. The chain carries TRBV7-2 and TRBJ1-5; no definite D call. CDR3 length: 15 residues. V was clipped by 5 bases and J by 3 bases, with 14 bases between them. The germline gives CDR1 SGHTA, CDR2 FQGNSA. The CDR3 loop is CASSQVGRYNQPQHF. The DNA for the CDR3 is TGTGCCAGCAGCCAAGTTGGACGGTACAATCAGCCCCAGCATTTT.

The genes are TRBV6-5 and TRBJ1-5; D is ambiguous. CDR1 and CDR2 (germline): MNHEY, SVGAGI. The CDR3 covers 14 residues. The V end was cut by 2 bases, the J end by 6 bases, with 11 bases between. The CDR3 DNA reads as TGTGCCAGCAGTTACGAAGTGAAGGGTCAGCCCCAGCATTTT. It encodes CASSYEVKGQPQHF.

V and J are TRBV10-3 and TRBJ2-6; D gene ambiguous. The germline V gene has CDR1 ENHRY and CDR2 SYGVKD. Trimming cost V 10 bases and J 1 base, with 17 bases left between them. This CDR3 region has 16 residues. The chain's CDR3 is CATPVWAGSGANVLTF. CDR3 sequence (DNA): TGTGCCACCCCAGTGTGGGCCGGATCTGGGGCCAACGTCCTGACTTTC.

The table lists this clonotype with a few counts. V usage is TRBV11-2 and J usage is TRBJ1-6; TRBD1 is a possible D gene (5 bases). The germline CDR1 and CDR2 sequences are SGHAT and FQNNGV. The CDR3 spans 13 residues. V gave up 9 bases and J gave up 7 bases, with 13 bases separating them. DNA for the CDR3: TGTGCCAGTAAGACAGCGGGGAATTCACCCCTCCACTTT. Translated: CASKTAGNSPLHF.

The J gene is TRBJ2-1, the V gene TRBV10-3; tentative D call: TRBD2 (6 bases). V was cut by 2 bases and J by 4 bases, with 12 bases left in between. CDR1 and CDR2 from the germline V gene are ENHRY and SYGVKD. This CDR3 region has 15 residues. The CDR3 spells CAISEGAGLYNEQFF. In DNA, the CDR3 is TGTGCCATCAGTGAGGGGGCGGGATTATACAATGAGCAGTTCTTC.

For the CDR3, the DNA is TGCAGTGCCTCTAAGATGGTGAGGAATTCACCCCTCCACTTT. This encodes CSASKMVRNSPLHF. The chain recombines TRBV20-1 with TRBJ1-6; D gene uncertain. Per germline, CDR1 DFQATT and CDR2 SNEGSKA (reference sequence). The CDR3 length is 14 residues. V gave up 6 bases and J gave up 7 bases, with 16 bases separating them.

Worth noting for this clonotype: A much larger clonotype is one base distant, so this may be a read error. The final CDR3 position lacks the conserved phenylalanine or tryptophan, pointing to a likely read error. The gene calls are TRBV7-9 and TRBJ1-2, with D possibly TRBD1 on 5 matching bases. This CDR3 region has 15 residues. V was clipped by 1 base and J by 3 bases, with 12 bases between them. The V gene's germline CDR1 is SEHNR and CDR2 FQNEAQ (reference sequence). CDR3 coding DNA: TGTGCCAGCAGCTTAGACAGTCAGGGTGACTATGGCTACACCTGC. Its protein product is CASSLDSQGDYGYTC.

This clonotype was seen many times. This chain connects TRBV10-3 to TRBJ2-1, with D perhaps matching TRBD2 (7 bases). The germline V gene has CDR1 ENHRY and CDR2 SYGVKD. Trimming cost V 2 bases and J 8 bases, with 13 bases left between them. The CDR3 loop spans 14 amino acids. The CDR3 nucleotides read TGTGCCATCAGTGAGCGGGGGGCTCGCGATGAGCAGTTCTTC. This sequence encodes CAISERGARDEQFF.

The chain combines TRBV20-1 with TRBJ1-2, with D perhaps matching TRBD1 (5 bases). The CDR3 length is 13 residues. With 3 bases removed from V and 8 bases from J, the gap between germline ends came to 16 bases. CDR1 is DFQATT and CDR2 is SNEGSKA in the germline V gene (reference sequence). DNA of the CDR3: TGCAGTGCTAGTCAAGGGCTTGGGGGGGGCTACACCTTC. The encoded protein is CSASQGLGGGYTF.

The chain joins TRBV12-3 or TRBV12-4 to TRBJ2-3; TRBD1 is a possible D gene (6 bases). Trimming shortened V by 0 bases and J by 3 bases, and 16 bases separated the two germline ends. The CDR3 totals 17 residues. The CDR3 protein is CASSLAIGAGVTDTQYF. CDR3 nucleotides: TGTGCCAGCAGTTTAGCGATAGGGGCAGGGGTAACAGATACGCAGTATTTT.

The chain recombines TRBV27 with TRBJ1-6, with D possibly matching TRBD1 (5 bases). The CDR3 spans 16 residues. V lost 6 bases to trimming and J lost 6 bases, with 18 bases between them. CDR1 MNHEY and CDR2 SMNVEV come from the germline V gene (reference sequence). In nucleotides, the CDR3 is TGTGCCAGCAGGCCTGAGGGGCCCTACCTTAATTCACCCCTCCACTTT. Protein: CASRPEGPYLNSPLHF.

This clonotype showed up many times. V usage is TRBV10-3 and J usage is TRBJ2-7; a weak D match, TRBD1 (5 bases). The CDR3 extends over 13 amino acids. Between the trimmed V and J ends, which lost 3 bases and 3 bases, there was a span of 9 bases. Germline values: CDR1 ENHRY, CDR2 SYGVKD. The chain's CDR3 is CAISDLDSYEQYF. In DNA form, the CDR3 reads TGTGCCATCAGTGACTTAGACAGCTACGAGCAGTACTTC.